This entry concerns a single TCR beta chain. The CDR3 is made up of 16 amino acids. Authors' analysis steps: The authors estimated nucleated cell counts from reference gene primer amplification. TCRdb's copy holds only in-frame clones and misses some; the assay was immunoSEQ multiplex PCR. V, J and clone size reflect that table, while D and trimming were determined from the DNA. The table includes 150,000 to 200,000 clones, roughly nine tenths detected once. The data were taken from a study of blood T cell repertoires in COVID-19. Sequenced: peripheral blood. This TCR was sampled from a man younger than 35 who had recovered from COVID-19. V gene TRBV12-2 combines with J gene TRBJ1-1; TRBD1, the D gene given by the table, was not confirmed from the DNA. TRBV12-2 is deemed a pseudogene. CDR3 sequence reads: CASRLEGGDRETEAFF. Written as DNA, the CDR3 is TGTGCAAGTCGCTTAGAGGGAGGGGACAGGGAGACTGAAGCTTTCTTT.